Included here is one TCR beta chain sequence, with context. Per germline, CDR1 KGHSH and CDR2 LQKENI. There are 13 residues in the CDR3. V was shortened by 5 bases and J by 0 bases, with 7 bases between the two germline ends. The data originate from a study of cytomegalovirus exposure and HLA in healthy donors. The PCR employed 60 Vbeta primers together with 13 Jbeta primers. Clones were read by immunoSEQ multiplex PCR, and TCRdb kept only the in-frame ones, dropping some. Of about 160,000 clones in the sample, about 88% were seen once. The chain uses TRBV18 and TRBJ2-5; D call uncertain. The receptor was derived from a man aged 18 to 30 in good health and CMV-seropositive. The material sequenced was PBMCs. CDR3 sequence reads: CASSGLYQETQYF. The CDR3 DNA reads as TGTGCCAGCTCAGGGCTGTACCAAGAGACCCAGTACTTC.